The entry that follows covers one TCR beta chain sequence. Its antigen is unknown. The data belong to a study of cytomegalovirus exposure and HLA in healthy donors. General observations from the study: Listed as cytomegalovirus-associated were 150 or so TCR beta chains. It was reported in a later analysis that an Asian-associated ancestry cluster showed fewer N-insertions than the 666-donor mean. In presence/absence analyses, roughly uniform sequencing depth across donors was assumed.

The V gene's germline CDR1 is SGHNT and CDR2 YENEEA. The CDR3 runs 16 residues. With 5 bases clipped from V and 1 base from J, the junction kept 6 bases outside the gene matches. Vbeta (60) and Jbeta (13) primers were used in the PCR. The protocol was immunoSEQ multiplex PCR, while the TCRdb copy is restricted to in-frame clones and leaves out a portion. The sample has 120,000 to 150,000 clones, and its top ten clones hold about 2.2%. Nominally healthy donors provided the samples, though records likely missed some immune exposures. The sequencing input was PBMCs. The origin of this receptor is a young woman in good health and CMV-seronegative. V is TRBV11-3 and J is TRBJ2-2; 8 bases are shared with TRBD1. The DNA of the CDR3 is TGTGCCAGCAGCCCATACGGACAGGGGAACACCGGGGAGCTGTTTTTT. Translated: CASSPYGQGNTGELFF.